Listed below are T cell receptor beta chains from one sample, sequenced in a study of T cells expressing NK-cell markers. No DNA is given; TCRdb re-called the 5' RACE reads and lists each CDR3 protein once. Recorded here are about 160,000 distinct CDR3 sequences; the top ten clones represent around 20%. The sequenced material came from blood T cells: a sorted CD56 or NKG2C T cell subset, CD4+ or CD8+ T cells, or bulk PBMC T cells (not recorded which). The receptors derive from a woman between 18 and 75 years old in good health. The CDR3 runs from the conserved cysteine through the conserved F or W.

>TRBJ1-3|TRBV20-1
CSALDRVNTIYF
>TRBJ2-7|TRBV10-3
CAISESLRDYPNSYEQYF
>TRBJ1-2|TRBV11-2
CASSRGTGIIDGYTF
>TRBJ2-2|TRBV7-2
CASSIRVGRLTGELFF
>TRBJ2-3|TRBV7-4
CASSLAPGSGGTDTQYF
>TRBJ2-2|TRBV7-9
CASVATINTGELFF
>TRBJ2-7|TRBV25-1
CASSPTDRVGEQYF
>TRBJ1-6|TRBV7-2
CASREPGQGGYNSPLHF
>TRBJ2-7|TRBV29-1
CSVSQDGHEQYF
>TRBJ2-3|TRBV24-1
CATSGGGATDTQYF
>TRBJ2-7|TRBV4-1
CASSQALAAPPYEQYF